What follows is one TCR beta chain and its context. Its antigen is currently unknown. The sample originates from a study of immune evolution from preneoplasia to lung adenocarcinoma. Overall study findings and caveats: Normal lung had highest clonality; later lesions appeared denser, more diverse. Top clone share appeared to fall from AAH through AIS, MIA, adenocarcinoma.

The CDR3 loop spans 12 amino acids. Trimming stripped 3 bases from V and 4 bases from J, with 8 bases between. The germline V gene encodes CDR1 SQVTM and CDR2 ANQGSEA. The table came from immunoSEQ multiplex PCR; TCRdb's copy has only in-frame clones and leaves some out. The repertoire has 5,500 to 6,500 clones, around 79% of them found once; the top ten carry roughly 9.2%. Patients had resection in Japan or China between about 2013 and 2017. Each case's diagnosis was confirmed by two pathologists on H&E. This rearrangement joins TRBV29-1 to TRBJ2-3; D is perhaps TRBD2 (5 bases). This receptor was taken from an older donor with lung adenocarcinoma. The material sequenced was FFPE adjacent normal lung tissue. The CDR3 here is CSVDRGSDTQYF. The DNA for the CDR3 is TGCAGCGTTGATCGGGGTTCAGATACGCAGTATTTT.